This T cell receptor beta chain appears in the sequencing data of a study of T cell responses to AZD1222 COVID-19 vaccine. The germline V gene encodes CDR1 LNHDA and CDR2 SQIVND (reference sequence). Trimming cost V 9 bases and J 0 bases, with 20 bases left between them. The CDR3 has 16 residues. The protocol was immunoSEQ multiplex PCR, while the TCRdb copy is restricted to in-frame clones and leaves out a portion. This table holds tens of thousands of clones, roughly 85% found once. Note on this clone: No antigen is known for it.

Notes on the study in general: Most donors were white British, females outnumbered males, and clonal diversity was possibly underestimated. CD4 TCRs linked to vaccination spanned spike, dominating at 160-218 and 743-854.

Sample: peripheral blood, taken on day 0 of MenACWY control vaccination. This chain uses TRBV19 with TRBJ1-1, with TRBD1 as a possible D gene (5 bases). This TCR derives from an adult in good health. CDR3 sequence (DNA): TGTGCCAGCATGAAGGTCTTTGGGGCCCTGAACACTGAAGCTTTCTTT. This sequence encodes CASMKVFGALNTEAFF.